This T cell receptor (beta chain) was identified in a study of regulatory T cells in long-lasting Graves disease. Points from the study as a whole: Whereas new patients shared 950 to 1,000 public clonotypes, persistent patients shared more, at about 3,000. Persistent disease showed a preference for TRBV28, TRBJ1-2 and TRBJ2-5.

A note on this clonotype: The antigen is not known.

The time point denotes: newly diagnosed GD, antithyroid drugs for less than 3 months. Preparation of the TCR library used RNA extracted from PBMCs. Nine milliliters of peripheral blood were taken and placed in EDTA tubes. This CDR3 region has 17 residues. V dropped 10 bases and J dropped 4; count of bases not matched to a gene: 14. Germline CDR1 reads MNHEY; CDR2 reads SVGEGT. To make TCR beta libraries, researchers used iRepertoire HTBI primers and Arm-PCR of CDR3 regions. In TCRdb, the multiplex PCR reads were re-called with MiXCR into one record per CDR3 protein. The sample has around 450,000 distinct CDR3 sequences, under 20% seen once. The sample was also reused in another study, on T cells in Graves' hyperthyroidism and ophthalmopathy. As reported in that work: Graves' hyperthyroidism without ophthalmopathy progression within 18 months was termed stable.

The V gene is TRBV6-2 or TRBV6-3, the J gene TRBJ2-6; 9 nucleotides match TRBD1. This TCR derives from a man aged 40-50 years with Graves disease. Sequenced material: peripheral blood mononuclear cells (PBMCs), taken at new diagnosis, from a patient treated with antithyroid drugs. The CDR3 sequence is CATSAGQGFSGANVLTF. DNA of the CDR3: TGTGCCACGTCGGCGGGACAGGGATTTTCCGGGGCCAACGTCCTGACTTTC.